These 16 T cell receptor beta chains share one sample of origin, sequenced in a study of cytomegalovirus exposure and HLA in healthy donors. The PCR made use of 60 Vbeta and 13 Jbeta primers. The repertoire was sequenced with immunoSEQ multiplex PCR; TCRdb's copy has only in-frame clones and lacks some. Of 200,000 or so clones in the sample, 81% are singletons; the top ten hold around 2.1%. Sequencing was performed on PBMCs. These receptors came from a woman between 18 and 29 years old in good health and CMV-seropositive.

V and J are TRBV9 and TRBJ2-3, with 12 bases aligning to TRBD2. The V and J ends lost 0 bases and 6 bases, in that order; junction bases with no gene match: 8. Germline loops: CDR1 SGDLS, CDR2 YYNGEE. There are 17 residues in the CDR3. This CDR3 reads CASSVGFLAGGGDTQYF. The DNA for the CDR3 is TGTGCCAGCAGCGTAGGATTTCTAGCGGGGGGGGGTGATACGCAGTATTTT.

This clone was recorded a few times. The J gene is TRBJ2-2, the V gene TRBV6-4, with no clear D. Trimming shortened V by 7 bases and J by 5 bases, and 14 bases separated the two germline ends. This CDR3 has 14 amino acids. CDR1 and CDR2 from the germline V gene are MRHNA and SNTAGT. CDR3 in DNA: TGTGCCAGCAAGTCCGGTACTGAGACCGGGGAGCTGTTTTTT. Residues: CASKSGTETGELFF.

The rearrangement links TRBV29-1 to TRBJ2-1; no firm D call. Trimming stripped 4 bases from V and 3 bases from J, with 7 bases between. This CDR3 contains 12 residues. Per germline, CDR1 SQVTM and CDR2 ANQGSEA. The DNA of the CDR3 is TGCAGCGTTGCGCAGGACTACAATGAGCAGTTCTTC. It codes for CSVAQDYNEQFF.

The chain combines TRBV7-9 with TRBJ1-3; D not certain. V was clipped by 5 bases and J by 8 bases, with 13 bases between them. Germline CDR1 reads SEHNR; CDR2 reads FQNEAQ (reference sequence). CDR3 length: 13 amino acids. CDR3 in amino acids: CASSPGVGYTIYF. CDR3 nucleotides: TGTGCCAGCAGCCCTGGAGTGGGTTACACCATATATTTT.

This rearrangement joins TRBV9 to TRBJ2-7, with 7 bases that match TRBD1. V dropped 2 bases and J dropped 3; count of bases not matched to a gene: 5. Germline CDR1 reads SGDLS; CDR2 reads YYNGEE. The CDR3 covers 14 residues. The CDR3 spells CASSVRDRLYEQYV. In nucleotides, the CDR3 is TGTGCCAGCAGCGTCCGGGACAGACTCTACGAGCAGTACGTC.

The chain employs TRBV18 and TRBJ1-3; 7 bases fit TRBD1. V trimming: 6 bases; J trimming: 0 bases; junction bases outside the gene matches: 2. CDR3 length: 14 amino acids. Germline CDR1 KGHSH, CDR2 LQKENI. The chain's CDR3 is CASSGQNSGNTIYF. The CDR3 nucleotides are TGTGCCAGCTCGGGACAGAACTCTGGAAACACCATATATTTT.

The rearrangement joins TRBV19 to TRBJ1-1; D is possibly TRBD1 (6 bases). The CDR3 loop spans 14 amino acids. From germline, CDR1 is LNHDA and CDR2 SQIVND (reference sequence). Trimming left V 5 bases short and J 0 bases short, with 10 bases between. CDR3: CASSAQGLNTEAFF. The DNA of the CDR3 is TGTGCCAGTAGTGCACAGGGATTGAACACTGAAGCTTTCTTT.

The chain recombines TRBV13 with TRBJ2-1, with D possibly matching TRBD2 (6 bases). The CDR3 has 14 residues. With 5 bases removed from V and 6 bases from J, the gap between germline ends came to 14 bases. CDR1 is PRHDT, CDR2 FYEKMQ, per germline (reference sequence). The CDR3: CASSPDYLGNEQFF. CDR3 DNA sequence: TGTGCCAGCAGCCCGGACTATCTAGGCAATGAGCAGTTCTTC.

The chain is built from TRBV4-2 and TRBJ2-7; D remains unclear. Trimming took 0 bases from V and 8 from J, leaving 14 bases between them. The CDR3 totals 14 residues. Germline assignment: CDR1 LGHNA and CDR2 YNFKEQ. The DNA for the CDR3 is TGTGCCAGCAGCCAAGAGGTGGTGGAGAGGAAGCAGTACTTC. This codes for CASSQEVVERKQYF.

This clone was counted only a few times. At the DNA level, this CDR3 is encoded by other sequences in the same sample as well. The V and J genes are TRBV5-1 and TRBJ2-5; D call uncertain. This CDR3 spans 14 amino acids. Looked up from germline, CDR1 is SGHRS and CDR2 is YFSETQ. V lost 0 bases and J lost 1, with 7 bases in between. The CDR3 DNA sequence: TGCGCCAGCAGCTTGGACAGATCCCAAGAGACCCAGTACTTC. It yields the protein CASSLDRSQETQYF.

The chain couples TRBV4-3 to TRBJ1-1; a possible D gene is TRBD1 (5 bases). The CDR3 covers 17 residues. CDR1 LGHNA and CDR2 YSLEER come from the germline V gene. V dropped 0 bases and J dropped 4 bases, with 18 bases sitting between them. CDR3 DNA sequence: TGCGCCAGCAGCCAAGATATCCCGGGCGGGGGGATCACTGAAGCTTTCTTT. It codes for CASSQDIPGGGITEAFF.

This clone appeared a single time. The rearrangement links TRBV7-3 to TRBJ2-5; possibly TRBD1 for D (5 bases). This CDR3 comprises 13 residues. The V end was cut by 5 bases, the J end by 4 bases, with 11 bases between. Per the germline V gene, CDR1 is SGHTA and CDR2 is FQGTGA. Written as DNA, the CDR3 is TGTGCCAGCAGCGAAGGGGTATTAGAGACCCAGTACTTC. This gives the protein CASSEGVLETQYF.

The chain couples TRBV6-6 to TRBJ1-6; 9 positions match TRBD1. The CDR3 extends over 14 amino acids. Unmatched junction bases numbered 6, after V lost 7 bases and J lost 8 bases. Germline V CDR1 and CDR2: MNHNY, SVGAGI (reference sequence). The chain's CDR3 is CASKRQGVDSPLHF. CDR3 bases: TGTGCCAGCAAAAGACAGGGGGTTGATTCACCCCTCCACTTT.

The table lists this clone with a few counts. CDR3 nucleotides: TGTGCCAGTAGTTCCAGGGACAGGGAAGAGACCCAGTACTTC. This translates into CASSSRDREETQYF. This chain uses TRBV19 with TRBJ2-5, with 9 bases fitting TRBD1. Germline assignment: CDR1 LNHDA and CDR2 SQIVND (reference sequence). Losses at the gene ends were 5 bases for V and 3 bases for J; bases not matched to a gene: 4. The CDR3 extends over 14 amino acids. Full variable domain (remainder filled in from reference TRBV19 and TRBJ2-5): DGGITQSPKYLFRKEGQNVTLSCEQNLNHDAMYWYRQDPGQGLRLIYYSQIVNDFQKGDIAEGYSVSREKKESFPLTVTSAQKNPTAFYLCASSSRDREETQYFGPGTRLLVL.

The chain employs TRBV27 and TRBJ1-6; unclear D gene. The CDR3 extends over 18 amino acids. V was pared by 1 base and J by 0 bases, with 13 bases between. CDR1 MNHEY and CDR2 SMNVEV come from the germline V gene (reference sequence). CDR3 in amino acids: CASSLYNSLDSYNSPLHF. The CDR3 nucleotides are TGTGCCAGCAGTTTATACAACAGCTTAGACTCCTATAATTCACCCCTCCACTTT.

This chain uses TRBV28 with TRBJ1-2; 10 nucleotides match TRBD1. J gave up 3 bases and V 6 bases, and 10 bases lay outside the gene matches. Germline V gene sequence: CDR1 MDHEN, CDR2 SYDVKM. The CDR3 spans 16 residues. This CDR3 reads CASSLLIGTGDYGYTF. DNA of the CDR3: TGTGCCAGCAGCCTTTTAATCGGGACAGGGGACTATGGCTACACCTTC.